The present TCR beta chain was sequenced within a study of blood T cells in healthy people across ages. Peripheral blood samples of 7.5 to 10 milliliters were drawn from each donor. Total RNA, at least 5.5 micrograms per sample, was extracted from PBMCs. Looked up from germline, CDR1 is SGHTA and CDR2 is FQGNSA. This CDR3 contains 15 residues. V lost 4 bases, J lost 0 bases, and 13 bases lay in between. Alongside a J-beta primer mix, a sample-barcoded 5' primer served in a second PCR lasting about 7 to 12 cycles. Every cDNA molecule bore a tag from a template-switch adaptor containing 12 random nucleotides. TCRdb recomputed calls from the 5' RACE reads with MiXCR, one row per CDR3 protein. The sample shows about 640,000 distinct CDR3 sequences, about 53% of them seen only once.

This clonotype was obtained from a man in his sixties in good health. The specimen was blood. The V gene is TRBV7-2, the J gene TRBJ2-7; D perhaps matches TRBD2 (5 bases). CDR3 sequence (DNA): TGTGCCAGCAGCTCAAAGGGCACTAGCTCCTACGAGCAGTACTTC. This translates into CASSSKGTSSYEQYF.